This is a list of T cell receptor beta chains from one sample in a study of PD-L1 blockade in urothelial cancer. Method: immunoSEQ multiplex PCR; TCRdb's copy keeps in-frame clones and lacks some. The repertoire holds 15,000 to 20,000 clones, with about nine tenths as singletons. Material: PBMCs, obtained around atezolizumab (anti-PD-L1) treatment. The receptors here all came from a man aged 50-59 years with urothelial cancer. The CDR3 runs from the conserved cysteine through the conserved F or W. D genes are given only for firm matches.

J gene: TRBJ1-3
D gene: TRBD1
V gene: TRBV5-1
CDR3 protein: CASSPNGPGDRGTGNTIYF

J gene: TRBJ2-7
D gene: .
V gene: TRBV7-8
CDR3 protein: CASSHGQFEQYF

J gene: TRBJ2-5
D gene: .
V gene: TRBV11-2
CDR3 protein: CASRLNSWGLETQYF

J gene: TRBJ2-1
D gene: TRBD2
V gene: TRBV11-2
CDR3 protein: CASSKEVGGGSYNEQFF

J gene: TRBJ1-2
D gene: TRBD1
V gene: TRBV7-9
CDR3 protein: CASSSGQVGSYGYTF

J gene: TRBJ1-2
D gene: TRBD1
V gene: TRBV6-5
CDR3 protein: CASSRTGNGYTF

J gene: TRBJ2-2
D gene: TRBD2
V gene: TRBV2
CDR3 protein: CASSERTSGGLTIHTGELFF

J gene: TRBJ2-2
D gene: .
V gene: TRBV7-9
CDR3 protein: CASSLSRDSNTGELFF

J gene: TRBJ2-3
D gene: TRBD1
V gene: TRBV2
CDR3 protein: CASSSGQGGTDTQYF

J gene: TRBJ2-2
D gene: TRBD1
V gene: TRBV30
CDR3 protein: CAWGQGHTGELFF

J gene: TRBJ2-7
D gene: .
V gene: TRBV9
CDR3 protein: CASSVDALASSYEQYF

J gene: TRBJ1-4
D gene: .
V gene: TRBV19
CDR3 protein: CASSKSGAEKLFF

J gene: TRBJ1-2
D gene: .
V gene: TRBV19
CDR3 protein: CASCPGTRQSGYTF

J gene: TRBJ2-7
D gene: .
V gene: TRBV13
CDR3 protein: CASSARTVPYEQYF

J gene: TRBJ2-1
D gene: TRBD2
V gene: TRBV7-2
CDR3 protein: CASSLPSGRPVTHEQFF

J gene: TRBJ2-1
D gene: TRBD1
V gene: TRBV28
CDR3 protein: CASSLITGTGGNEQFF

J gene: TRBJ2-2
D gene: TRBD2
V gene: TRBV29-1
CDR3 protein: CSVGGRASIGTGELFF

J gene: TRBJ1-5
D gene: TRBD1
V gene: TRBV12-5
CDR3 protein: CASGSQGEGNQPQHF

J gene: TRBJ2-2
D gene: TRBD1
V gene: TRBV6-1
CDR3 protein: CASSERGRPTGELFF

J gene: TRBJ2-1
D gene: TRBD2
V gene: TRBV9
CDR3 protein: CASSIVAGGSYNEQFF

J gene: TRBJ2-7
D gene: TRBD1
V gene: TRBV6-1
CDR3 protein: CASSEAGQLSYEQYF

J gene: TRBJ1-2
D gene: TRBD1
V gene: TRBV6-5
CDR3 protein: CASSKQGVTYGYTF

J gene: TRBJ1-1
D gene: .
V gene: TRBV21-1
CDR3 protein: CASTRQGVNTEAFF

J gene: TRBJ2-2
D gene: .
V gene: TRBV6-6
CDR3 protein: CASSSSTGSGTGELFF

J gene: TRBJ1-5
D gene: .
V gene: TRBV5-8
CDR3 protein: CASSSPHGSDQPQHF

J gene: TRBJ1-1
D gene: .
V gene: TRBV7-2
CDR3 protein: CASSSSENTEAFF

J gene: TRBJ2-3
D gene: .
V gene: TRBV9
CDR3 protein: CASSVEAALSTDTQYF

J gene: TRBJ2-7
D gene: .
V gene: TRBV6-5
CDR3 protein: CASSSFAGNYEQYF

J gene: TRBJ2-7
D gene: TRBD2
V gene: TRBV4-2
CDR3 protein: CASSPITRVTSGDSYEQYF

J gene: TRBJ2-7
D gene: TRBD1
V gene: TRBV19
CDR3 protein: CATTPVRGQSSEQYF

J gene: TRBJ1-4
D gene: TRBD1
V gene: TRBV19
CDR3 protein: CASSSRGQGDEKLFF

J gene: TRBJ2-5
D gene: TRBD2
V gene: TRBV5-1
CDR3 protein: CASSLRSGTSGRTETQYF

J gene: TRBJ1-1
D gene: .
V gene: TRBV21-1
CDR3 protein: CASIDITGSTEAFF

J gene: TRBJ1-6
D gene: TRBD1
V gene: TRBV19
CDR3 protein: CASSSDRPWSPLHF

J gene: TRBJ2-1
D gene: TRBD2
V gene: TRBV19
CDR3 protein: CASSISGLAEQFF

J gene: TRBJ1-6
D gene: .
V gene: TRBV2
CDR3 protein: CAGQGFGSPLHF

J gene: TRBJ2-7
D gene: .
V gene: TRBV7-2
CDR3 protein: CASSSRVSYEQYF

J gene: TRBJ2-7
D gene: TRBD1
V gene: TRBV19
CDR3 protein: CASSGIGQAEQYF

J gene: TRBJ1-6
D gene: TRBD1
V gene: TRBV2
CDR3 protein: CASTRDGGTGYSPLHF

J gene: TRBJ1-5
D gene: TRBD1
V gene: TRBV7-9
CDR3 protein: CASSLVGQGNQPQHF

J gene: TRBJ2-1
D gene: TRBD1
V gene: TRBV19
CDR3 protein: CASSTDRDNEQFF